The sequence of this TCR beta chain was determined in a study of early T cells in non-severe SARS-CoV-2 infection. V was cut by 1 base and J by 10 bases, with 20 bases left in between. This CDR3 comprises 16 residues. From germline, CDR1 is SGHDN and CDR2 FVKESK. TCRdb re-called the 5' RACE reads with MiXCR, one entry per CDR3 protein. The data hold tens of thousands of distinct CDR3 sequences, with approximately 14% observed a single time. The sample in question was whole blood, obtained at baseline. The receptor was isolated from an adult who was a healthcare worker with PCR-confirmed SARS-CoV-2 infection or an uninfected control (not recorded which). The chain has TRBV14 and TRBJ2-1; tentatively, D is TRBD1 or TRBD2 (5 bases each). The CDR3 DNA reads TGTGCCAGCAGCCAAGGCTTCGGGACGGCTTTAGAGGAGCAGTTCTTC. This codes for CASSQGFGTALEEQFF.